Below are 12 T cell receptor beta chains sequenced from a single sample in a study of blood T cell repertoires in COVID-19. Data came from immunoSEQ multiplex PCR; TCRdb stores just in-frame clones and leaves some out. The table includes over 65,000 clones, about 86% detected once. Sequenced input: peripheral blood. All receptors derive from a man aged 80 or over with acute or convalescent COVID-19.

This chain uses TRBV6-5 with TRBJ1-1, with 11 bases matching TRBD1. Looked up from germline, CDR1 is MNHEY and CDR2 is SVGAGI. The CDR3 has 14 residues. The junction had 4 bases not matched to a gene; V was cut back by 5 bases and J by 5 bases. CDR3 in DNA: TGTGCCAGCAGTAGGGACAGGGGGAGTACTGAAGCTTTCTTT. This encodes CASSRDRGSTEAFF.

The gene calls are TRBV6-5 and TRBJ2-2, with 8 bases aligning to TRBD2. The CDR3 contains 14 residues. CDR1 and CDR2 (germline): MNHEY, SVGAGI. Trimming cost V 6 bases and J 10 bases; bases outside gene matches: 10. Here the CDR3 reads CASRDLAGHMELFF. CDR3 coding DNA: TGTGCCAGCAGGGACCTAGCGGGCCATATGGAGCTGTTTTTT.

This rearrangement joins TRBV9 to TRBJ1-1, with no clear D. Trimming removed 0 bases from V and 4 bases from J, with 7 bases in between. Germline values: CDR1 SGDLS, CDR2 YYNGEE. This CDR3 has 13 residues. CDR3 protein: CASSVDSSTEAFF. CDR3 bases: TGTGCCAGCAGCGTAGACAGCAGCACTGAAGCTTTCTTT. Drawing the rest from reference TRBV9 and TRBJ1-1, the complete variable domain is DSGVTQTPKHLITATGQRVTLRCSPRSGDLSVYWYQQSLDQGLQFLIQYYNGEERAKGNILERFSAQQFPDLHSELNLSSLELGDSALYFCASSVDSSTEAFFGQGTRLTVV.

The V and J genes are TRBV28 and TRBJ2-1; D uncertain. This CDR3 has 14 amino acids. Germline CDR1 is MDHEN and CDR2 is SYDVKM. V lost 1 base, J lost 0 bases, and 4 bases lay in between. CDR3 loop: CASSLFGSYNEQFF. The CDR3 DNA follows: TGTGCCAGCAGTTTATTCGGCTCCTACAATGAGCAGTTCTTC.

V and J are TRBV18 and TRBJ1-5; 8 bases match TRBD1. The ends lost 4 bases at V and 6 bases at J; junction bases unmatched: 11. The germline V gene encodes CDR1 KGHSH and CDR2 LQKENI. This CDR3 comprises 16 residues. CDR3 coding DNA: TGTGCCAGCTCACAACAGACAGGGGAAAAACGTCAGCCCCAGCATTTT. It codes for CASSQQTGEKRQPQHF.

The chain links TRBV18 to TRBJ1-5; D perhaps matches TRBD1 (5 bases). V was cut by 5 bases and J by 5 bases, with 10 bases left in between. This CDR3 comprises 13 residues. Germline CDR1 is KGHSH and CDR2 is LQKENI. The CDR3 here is CASSGGSDQPQHF. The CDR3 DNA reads TGTGCCAGCTCAGGGGGGTCCGATCAGCCCCAGCATTTT.

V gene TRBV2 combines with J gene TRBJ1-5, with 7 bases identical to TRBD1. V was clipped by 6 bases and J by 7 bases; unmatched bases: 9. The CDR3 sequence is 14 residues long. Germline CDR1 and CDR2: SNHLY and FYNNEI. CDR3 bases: TGTGCCAGCAGCGTGACAGGGAGTGAACAGCCCCAGCATTTT. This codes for CASSVTGSEQPQHF.

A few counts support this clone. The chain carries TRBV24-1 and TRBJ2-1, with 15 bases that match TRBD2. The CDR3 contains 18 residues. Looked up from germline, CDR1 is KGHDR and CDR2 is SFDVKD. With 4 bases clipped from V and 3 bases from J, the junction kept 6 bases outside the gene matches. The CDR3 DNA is TGTGCCACCAGTGACCGGACTAGCGGGAGGGGGAGCTACAATGAGCAGTTCTTC. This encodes CATSDRTSGRGSYNEQFF.

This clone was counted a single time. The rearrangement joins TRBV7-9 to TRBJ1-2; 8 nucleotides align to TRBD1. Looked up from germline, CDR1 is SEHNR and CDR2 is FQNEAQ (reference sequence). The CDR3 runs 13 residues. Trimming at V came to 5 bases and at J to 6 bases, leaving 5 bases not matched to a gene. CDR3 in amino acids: CASSMTGVDGYTF. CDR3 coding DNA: TGTGCCAGCAGCATGACAGGGGTCGATGGCTACACCTTC.

The CDR3 DNA reads TGCGCCAGCAGCCAGACAGGGGGTGCTGAGACCCAGTACTTC. Its translation: CASSQTGGAETQYF. The gene calls are TRBV5-1 and TRBJ2-5, with 9 nucleotides matching TRBD1. This CDR3 has 14 amino acids. The germline gives CDR1 SGHRS, CDR2 YFSETQ. Losses at the gene ends were 4 bases for V and 5 bases for J; bases not matched to a gene: 6.

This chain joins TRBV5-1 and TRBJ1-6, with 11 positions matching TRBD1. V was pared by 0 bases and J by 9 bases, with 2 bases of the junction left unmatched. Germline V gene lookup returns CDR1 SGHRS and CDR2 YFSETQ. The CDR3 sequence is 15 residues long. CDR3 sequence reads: CASSLGTGGSSPLHF. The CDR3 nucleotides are TGCGCCAGCAGCTTGGGGACAGGGGGCAGTTCACCCCTCCACTTT.

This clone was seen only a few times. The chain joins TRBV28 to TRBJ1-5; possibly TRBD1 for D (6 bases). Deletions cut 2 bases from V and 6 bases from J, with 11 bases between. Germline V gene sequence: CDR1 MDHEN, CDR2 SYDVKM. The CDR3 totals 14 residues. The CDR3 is CASSLAGASQPQHF. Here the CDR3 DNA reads TGTGCCAGCAGTTTAGCAGGGGCGAGTCAGCCCCAGCATTTT.